Given below is one T cell receptor (beta chain) in context. TCRdb's copy holds only in-frame clones and misses some; the assay was immunoSEQ multiplex PCR. The table shows a few hundred thousand clones, with under 85% occurring only once. These data originate in a study of blood T cell repertoires in COVID-19. Study in general: The United States, Italy and Spain were the sources of the acute and convalescent COVID-19 samples.

Germline CDR1 is LNHDA and CDR2 is SQIVND (reference sequence). Germline trimming cut 7 bases from V and 0 bases from J; bases unmatched to any gene: 11. The CDR3 totals 17 residues. V is TRBV19 and J is TRBJ2-3; 9 nucleotides match TRBD1. Sequenced input: peripheral blood. The origin of this receptor is a man aged 30 to 45 who had recovered from COVID-19. CDR3 sequence: CASKEQGAPYSTDTQYF. In DNA form, the CDR3 reads TGTGCCAGTAAGGAACAGGGGGCTCCCTATAGCACAGATACGCAGTATTTT.